Many counts were recorded for the clone carrying this T cell receptor (beta chain). The antigen remains undetermined. This CDR3 spans 14 amino acids. Germline CDR1 MNHEY, CDR2 SVGAGI. The V end was cut by 5 bases, the J end by 10 bases, with 19 bases between. The data originate from a study of spatial heterogeneity in lung cancer. For the study at large: Beta-chain sequences were consistently detected more often than alpha-chain sequences.

The time point is: sample taken at primary tumor resection. Whole RNA obtained from tumor, nontumor lung or frozen PBMC underwent sequencing without sorting. TCRdb fed the 5' RACE reads into MiXCR, producing one record per CDR3 protein. The data show 20,000 to 30,000 distinct CDR3 sequences, 8% to 10% seen once. The study's findings and limits: It was found that expanded intratumoral alpha and beta TCR counts tracked tumor mutation counts.

This sequence originates from a male donor with early-stage non-small cell lung cancer. The V gene is TRBV6-5, the J gene TRBJ2-3; possibly TRBD2 for D (7 bases). Sequencing used lung tumor tissue, obtained at surgery. The CDR3 coding sequence is TGTGCCAGCAGTAAGGGGGGGGAGGGCAAGCCGCAGTATTTT. Residues: CASSKGGEGKPQYF.